What follows is one T cell receptor (beta chain) and its context. Its antigen is as yet unknown. Germline V gives CDR1 KGHSH, CDR2 LQKENI. Trimming left V 2 bases short and J 1 base short, with 14 bases between. The CDR3 sequence is 16 residues long. A mixed TRB-A/B primer pool amplified rearranged TRB by multiplex touch-down PCR. TCRdb passed the multiplex PCR reads through MiXCR, listing each CDR3 protein once. The table has around 5,800 distinct CDR3 sequences, 23% seen once. The record originates from a study of T cell repertoires in aging, cancer and after chemotherapy. Overall study context: Pre- and post-chemotherapy samples were paired from chronic lymphocytic leukemia patients treated with fludarabine- or bendamustine-based regimens. Approximately 8 million TCR reads were in the whole dataset. The study's findings and limits: Hematological cancer patients had lymphoid organ infiltration that may impair thymic emigration or T cell expansion. Immunological memory after chemotherapy cannot be judged from the repertoire data.

TCR beta rearrangements were amplified from peripheral blood genomic DNA. The chain employs TRBV18 and TRBJ1-1, with TRBD1 as a possible D gene (5 bases). This TCR was recovered from a human donor with a blood cancer. The source material was blood. CDR3 in DNA: TGTGCCAGCTCACCATCGACAGCCCGAACGAACACTGAAGCTTTCTTT. Residues: CASSPSTARTNTEAFF.